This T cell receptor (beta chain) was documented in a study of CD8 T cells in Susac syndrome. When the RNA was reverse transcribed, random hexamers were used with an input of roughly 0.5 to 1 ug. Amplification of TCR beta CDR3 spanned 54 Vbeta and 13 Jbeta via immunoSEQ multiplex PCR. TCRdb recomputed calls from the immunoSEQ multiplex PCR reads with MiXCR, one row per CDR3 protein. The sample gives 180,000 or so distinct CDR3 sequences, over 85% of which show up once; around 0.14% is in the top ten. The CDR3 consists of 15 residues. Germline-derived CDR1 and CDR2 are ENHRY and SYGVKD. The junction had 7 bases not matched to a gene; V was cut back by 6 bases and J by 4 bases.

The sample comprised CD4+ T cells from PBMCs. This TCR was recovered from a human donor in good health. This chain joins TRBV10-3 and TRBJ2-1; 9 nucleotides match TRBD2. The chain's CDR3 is CAIRLGGGAYNEQFF. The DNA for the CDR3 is TGTGCCATCAGGCTAGGCGGGGGGGCATACAATGAGCAGTTCTTC.